This TCR beta chain was captured in a study of CD8 T cells in ankylosing spondylitis. This clonotype has just a few counts. TCRdb re-analysed the 5' RACE reads in MiXCR, keeping a single row per CDR3 protein. The sample has 150,000 to 200,000 distinct CDR3 sequences, 11% seen once. V lost 3 bases and J lost 5, with 14 bases in between. The germline CDR1 and CDR2 sequences are DFQATT and SNEGSKA (reference sequence). This CDR3 spans 15 amino acids. V is TRBV20-1 and J is TRBJ1-6; no definite D call. The TCR originated in a male donor with ankylosing spondylitis or in good health (not recorded which). The sequenced sample consisted of blood, either unsorted or a sorted T cell fraction (not recorded which). CDR3 protein: CSASYGSENNSPLHF. CDR3 nucleotides: TGCAGTGCTAGTTACGGATCTGAAAATAATTCACCCCTCCACTTT.